This record covers a single T cell receptor beta chain. Its recognized antigen is unknown. Within one base of it there is no much larger clone, and no base qualities were kept. The data belong to a study of identical twins (dated by TCRdb to the mid-2010s). Study-wide context: To test whether fetal clonotypes persist, the study used deep sequencing on TCR alpha and beta repertoires from monozygotic twins, unrelated adults of various ages, and cord blood. Replicate twin experiments were performed at different times using different library preparation protocols to rule out contamination.

Only healthy Caucasian donors were included. Miltenyi CD45RO+ enrichment and human naive T-cell isolation kits were used to isolate memory (CD45RO+) and naive T cells from PBMC. The library was made by 5' RACE. Sequencing was performed on an Illumina HiSeq 2000. A universal primer binding site was added through template switching, and the final cDNA carried a unique molecular identifier so that TCR cDNA molecules could be counted accurately. First-strand cDNA for TCR alpha and beta chains was synthesized from specific primers in the conserved constant-segment region. To control for contamination, every cDNA library carried two barcodes: a SMART-Mk sample barcode plus Illumina barcodes. Two successive PCR steps introduced TruSeq adapter sequences along with Illumina sample barcodes. Sequencing of the TCR alpha and beta cDNA libraries was done on the Illumina HiSeq platform using custom primers. From the authors' description of their analysis: MiGEC was used to process raw reads and extract unique molecular identifiers, and MiXCR was used to find CDR3 positions. Recombination models were inferred per individual with the repgenHMM and IGoR tools using an EM algorithm. The analysis of shared clonotypes was done with the tcR package in R, with sharing normalized by the product of cloneset sizes. To study raw recombination free of thymic and clonal selection effects, out-of-frame nonproductive sequences were analyzed. TCRdb's own reprocessing of the public reads used fastp at Q25 and MiXCR and kept productive beta chains. Each CDR3 protein appears once, grouped with its most common genes and DNA. TCRdb, rather than the study authors, made the V and J calls. This sample has some 260,000 distinct CDR3 sequences in its table, and around an eighth of those were observed once. Approximately 9.3% of the sample comes from the top ten.

What the authors observed across the whole study: Fewer insertions were carried by abundant cord blood beta clonotypes; a weaker similar trend was observed in young adult naive repertoires, while no such trend was observed in memory repertoires. Invariant T cells such as MAIT and iNKT could partly confound zero-insertion analyses, although diverse VJ usage argued against such confounding for most clonotypes. In monozygotic twins, out-of-frame TCR alpha sharing was systematically underestimated by recombination models, although the models agreed with sharing between unrelated individuals. Because the same donors could not be followed over many years, the conclusions depended on cross-sectional statistical analysis. Excess twin sharing in beta out-of-frame sequences was weaker because fewer shared sequences lowered the signal-to-noise ratio. Compared with coincidental sharing between unrelated individuals, an excess of low generation-probability sequences was observed among out-of-frame TCR alpha sequences shared between twins.

This sequence originates from a woman in her late teens or twenties in good health. The sequenced material came from memory (CD45RO+) T cells sorted from blood. Sample cell subset or site, as interpreted from the label and publication: CD45RO+ enriched T cells.

CDR3 sequence: CSARDQSETSFGYTF. Read as DNA, the sequence is TGCAGTGCTAGAGATCAATCAGAGACTTCTTTTGGCTACACCTTC. This chain is built from TRBV20-1 and TRBJ1-2; no D gene is confidently identified. From cysteine to phenylalanine, the CDR3 is 15 amino acids long. The entry retains the CDR3 DNA only, 45 bases that are in frame from base 1. The germline V gene (reference sequence) provides CDR1 DFQATT and CDR2 SNEGSKA. At the junction V is shortened by 0 bases and J by 7 bases, with 18 bases in between.